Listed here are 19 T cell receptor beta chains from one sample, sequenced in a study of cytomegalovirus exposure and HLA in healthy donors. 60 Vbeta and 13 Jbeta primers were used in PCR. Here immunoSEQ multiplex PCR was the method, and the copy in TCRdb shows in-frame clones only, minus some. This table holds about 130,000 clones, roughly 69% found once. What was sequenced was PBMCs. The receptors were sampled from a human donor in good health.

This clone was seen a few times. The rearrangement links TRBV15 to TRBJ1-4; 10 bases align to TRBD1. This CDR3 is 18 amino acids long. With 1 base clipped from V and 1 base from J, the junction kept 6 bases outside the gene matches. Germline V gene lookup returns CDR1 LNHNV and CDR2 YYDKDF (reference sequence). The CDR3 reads CATSRARQGAGTNEKLFF. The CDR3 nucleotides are TGTGCCACCAGCAGAGCCCGACAGGGGGCTGGAACTAATGAAAAACTGTTTTTT.

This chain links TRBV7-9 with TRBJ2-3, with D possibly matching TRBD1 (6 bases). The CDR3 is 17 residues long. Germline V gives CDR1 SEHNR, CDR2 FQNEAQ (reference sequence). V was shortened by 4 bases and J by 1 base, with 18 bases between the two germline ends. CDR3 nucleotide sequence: TGTGCCAGCAGCTCTCGTTTGAGGGCAGGGGGCACAGATACGCAGTATTTT. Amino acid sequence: CASSSRLRAGGTDTQYF. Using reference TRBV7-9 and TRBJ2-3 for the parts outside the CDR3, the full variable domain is DTGVSQNPRHKITKRGQNVTFRCDPISEHNRLYWYRQTLGQGPEFLTYFQNEAQLEKSRLLSDRFSAERPKGSFSTLEIQRTEQGDSAMYLCASSSRLRAGGTDTQYFGPGTRLTVL.

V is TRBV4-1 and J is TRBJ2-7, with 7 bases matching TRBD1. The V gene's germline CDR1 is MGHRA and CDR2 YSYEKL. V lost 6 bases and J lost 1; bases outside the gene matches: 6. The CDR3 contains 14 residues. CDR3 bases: TGCGCCAGCAGTCTAGACAGGGATTCCTACGAGCAGTACTTC. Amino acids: CASSLDRDSYEQYF.

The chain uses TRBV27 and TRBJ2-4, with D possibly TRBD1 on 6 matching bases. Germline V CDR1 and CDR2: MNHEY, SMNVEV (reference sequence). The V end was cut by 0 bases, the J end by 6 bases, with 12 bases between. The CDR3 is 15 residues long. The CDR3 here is CASSLSRQGRNIQYF. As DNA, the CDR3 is TGTGCCAGCAGTTTATCTCGGCAGGGGAGAAACATTCAGTACTTC.

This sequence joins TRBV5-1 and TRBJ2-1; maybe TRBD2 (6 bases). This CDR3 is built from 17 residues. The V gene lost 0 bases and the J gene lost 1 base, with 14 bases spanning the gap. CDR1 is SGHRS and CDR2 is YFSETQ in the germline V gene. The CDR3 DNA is TGCGCCAGCAGCTTGGGGATCGCGGGGCCTTCCTACAATGAGCAGTTCTTC. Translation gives CASSLGIAGPSYNEQFF.

The CDR3 is CASSLVGGSSYNEQFF. Written as DNA, the CDR3 is TGTGCCAGCAGCTTAGTCGGGGGGTCTTCCTACAATGAGCAGTTCTTC. The rearrangement uses TRBV7-3 and TRBJ2-1, with 7 bases fitting TRBD2. The CDR3 totals 16 residues. V was pared by 2 bases and J by 1 base, with 5 bases of the junction left unmatched. Germline lookup yields CDR1 SGHTA and CDR2 FQGTGA. Looking up the rest from reference TRBV7-3 and TRBJ2-1 gives the full variable domain: GAGVSQTPSNKVTEKGKYVELRCDPISGHTALYWYRQSLGQGPEFLIYFQGTGAADDSGLPNDRFFAVRPEGSVSTLKIQRTERGDSAVYLCASSLVGGSSYNEQFFGPGTRLTVL.

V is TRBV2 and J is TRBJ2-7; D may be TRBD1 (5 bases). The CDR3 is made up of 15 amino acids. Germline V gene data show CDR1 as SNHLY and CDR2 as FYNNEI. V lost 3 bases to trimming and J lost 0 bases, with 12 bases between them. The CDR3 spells CASSEVGLSSYEQYF. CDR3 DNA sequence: TGTGCCAGCAGTGAGGTGGGGCTAAGCTCCTACGAGCAGTACTTC.

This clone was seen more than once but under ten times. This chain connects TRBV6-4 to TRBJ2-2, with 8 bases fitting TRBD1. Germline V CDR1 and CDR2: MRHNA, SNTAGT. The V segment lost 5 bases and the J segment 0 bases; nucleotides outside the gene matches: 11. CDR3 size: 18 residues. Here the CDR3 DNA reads TGTGCCAGCAGTCGGCGGGGCAGGGGGCATTCGAACACCGGGGAGCTGTTTTTT. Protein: CASSRRGRGHSNTGELFF.

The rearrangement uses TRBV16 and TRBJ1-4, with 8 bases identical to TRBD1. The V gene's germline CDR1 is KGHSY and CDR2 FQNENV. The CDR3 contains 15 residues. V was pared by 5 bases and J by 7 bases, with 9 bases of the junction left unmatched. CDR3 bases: TGTGCCAGCAGCGACCGAGGACAGGGCGGTGAAAAACTGTTTTTT. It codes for CASSDRGQGGEKLFF.

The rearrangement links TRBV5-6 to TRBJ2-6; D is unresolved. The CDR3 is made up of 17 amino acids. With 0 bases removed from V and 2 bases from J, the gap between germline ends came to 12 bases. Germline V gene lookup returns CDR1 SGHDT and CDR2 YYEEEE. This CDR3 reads CASSLGQTRTGANVLTF. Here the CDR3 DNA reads TGTGCCAGCAGCTTGGGTCAGACAAGAACTGGGGCCAACGTCCTGACTTTC.

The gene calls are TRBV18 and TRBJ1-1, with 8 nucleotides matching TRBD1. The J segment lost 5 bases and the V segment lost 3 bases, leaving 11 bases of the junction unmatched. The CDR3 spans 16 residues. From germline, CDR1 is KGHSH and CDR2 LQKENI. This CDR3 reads CASSPPGQAERTEAFF. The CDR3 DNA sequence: TGTGCCAGCTCACCTCCGGGACAGGCCGAGAGAACTGAAGCTTTCTTT.

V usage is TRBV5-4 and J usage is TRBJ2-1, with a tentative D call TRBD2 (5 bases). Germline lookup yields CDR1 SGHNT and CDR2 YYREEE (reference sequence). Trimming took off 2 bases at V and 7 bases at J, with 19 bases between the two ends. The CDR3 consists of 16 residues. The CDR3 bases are TGTGCCAGCAGCTTCGTCGTGCCTCCGGGGTCAAATGAGCAGTTCTTC. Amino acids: CASSFVVPPGSNEQFF.

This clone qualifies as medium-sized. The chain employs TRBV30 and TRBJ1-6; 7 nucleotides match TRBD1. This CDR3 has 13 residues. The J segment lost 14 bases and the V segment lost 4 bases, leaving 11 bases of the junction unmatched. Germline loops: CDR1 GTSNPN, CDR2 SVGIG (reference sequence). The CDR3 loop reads CAWNTDRREALHF. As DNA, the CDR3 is TGTGCCTGGAATACGGACAGGAGAGAGGCCCTCCACTTT.

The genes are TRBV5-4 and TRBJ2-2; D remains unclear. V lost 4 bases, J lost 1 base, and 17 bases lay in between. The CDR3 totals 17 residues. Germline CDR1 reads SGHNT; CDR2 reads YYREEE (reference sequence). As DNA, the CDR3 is TGTGCCAGCAGCCCCTCTGTGAACAGCAGGAACACCGGGGAGCTGTTTTTT. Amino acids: CASSPSVNSRNTGELFF.

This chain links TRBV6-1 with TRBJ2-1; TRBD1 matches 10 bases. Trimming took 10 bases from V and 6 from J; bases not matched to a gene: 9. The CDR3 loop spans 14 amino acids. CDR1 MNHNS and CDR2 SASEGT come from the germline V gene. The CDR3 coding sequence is TGTGCCACCCTGGGACAGGGGAAGATCAATGAGCAGTTCTTC. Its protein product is CATLGQGKINEQFF.

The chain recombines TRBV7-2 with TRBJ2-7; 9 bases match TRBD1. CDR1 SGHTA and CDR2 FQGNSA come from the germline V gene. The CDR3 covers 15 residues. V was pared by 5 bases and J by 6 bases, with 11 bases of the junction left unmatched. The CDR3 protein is CASSTTTGGGSEQYF. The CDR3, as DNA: TGTGCCAGCAGCACGACGACAGGGGGGGGATCCGAGCAGTACTTC.

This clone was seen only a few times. This chain's CDR3 is CASSFEGAGFDTQYF. In DNA form, the CDR3 reads TGTGCCAGCAGCTTCGAGGGGGCGGGGTTCGATACGCAGTATTTT. This sequence joins TRBV5-4 and TRBJ2-3; tentative D call: TRBD1 (7 bases). Trimming pared 2 bases from V and 6 bases from J, leaving 16 bases between. CDR3 length: 15 residues. CDR1 and CDR2 from the germline V gene are SGHNT and YYREEE (reference sequence). The full variable domain, with the rest looked up from reference TRBV5-4 and TRBJ2-3, is ETGVTQSPTHLIKTRGQQVTLRCSSQSGHNTVSWYQQALGQGPQFIFQYYREEENGRGNFPPRFSGLQFPNYSSELNVNALELDDSALYLCASSFEGAGFDTQYFGPGTRLTVL.

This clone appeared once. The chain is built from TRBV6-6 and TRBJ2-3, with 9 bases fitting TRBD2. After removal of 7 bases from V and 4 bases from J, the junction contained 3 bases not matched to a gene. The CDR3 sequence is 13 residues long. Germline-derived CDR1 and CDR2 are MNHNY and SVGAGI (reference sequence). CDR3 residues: CASTPSGADTQYF. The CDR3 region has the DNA TGTGCCAGCACCCCTAGCGGGGCAGATACGCAGTATTTT.

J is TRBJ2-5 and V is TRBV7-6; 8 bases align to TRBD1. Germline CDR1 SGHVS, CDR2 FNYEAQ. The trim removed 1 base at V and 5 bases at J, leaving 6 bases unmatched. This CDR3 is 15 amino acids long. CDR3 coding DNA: TGTGCCAGCAGCTTAGAGGGCGGACAGGGCGAGACCCAGTACTTC. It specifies CASSLEGGQGETQYF.